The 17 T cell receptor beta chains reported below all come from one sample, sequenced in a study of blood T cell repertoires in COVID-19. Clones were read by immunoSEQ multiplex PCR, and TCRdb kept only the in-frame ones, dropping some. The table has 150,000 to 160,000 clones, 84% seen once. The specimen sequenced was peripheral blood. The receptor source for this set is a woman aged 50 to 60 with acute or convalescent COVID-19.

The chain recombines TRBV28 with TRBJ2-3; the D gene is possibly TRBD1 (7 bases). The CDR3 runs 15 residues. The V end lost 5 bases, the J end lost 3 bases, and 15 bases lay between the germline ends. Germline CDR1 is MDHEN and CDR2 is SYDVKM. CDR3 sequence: CASSPRGVGTDTQYF. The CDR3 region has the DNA TGTGCCAGCAGTCCCAGGGGGGTTGGGACAGATACGCAGTATTTT.

Here the CDR3 DNA reads TGTGCCAGCAGTGCTACAGGGGTGGGCTCCTACAATGAGCAGTTCTTC. This gives the protein CASSATGVGSYNEQFF. V is TRBV7-7 and J is TRBJ2-1; 7 bases line up with TRBD1. V gave up 6 bases and J gave up 0 bases; unmatched junction bases: 8. CDR3 length: 16 amino acids. Germline assignment: CDR1 SSHAT and CDR2 FNYEAQ (reference sequence). Combining the CDR3 with reference TRBV7-7 and TRBJ2-1 gives the whole variable domain GAGVSQSPRYKVTKRGQDVTLRCDPISSHATLYWYQQALGQGPEFLTYFNYEAQPDKSGLPSDRFSAERPEGSISTLTIQRTEQRDSAMYRCASSATGVGSYNEQFFGPGTRLTVL.

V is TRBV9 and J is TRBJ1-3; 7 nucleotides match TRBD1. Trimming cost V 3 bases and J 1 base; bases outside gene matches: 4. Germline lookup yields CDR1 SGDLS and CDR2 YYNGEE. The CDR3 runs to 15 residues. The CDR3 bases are TGTGCCAGCAGCGACCGACAGGGATCTGGAAACACCATATATTTT. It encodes CASSDRQGSGNTIYF.

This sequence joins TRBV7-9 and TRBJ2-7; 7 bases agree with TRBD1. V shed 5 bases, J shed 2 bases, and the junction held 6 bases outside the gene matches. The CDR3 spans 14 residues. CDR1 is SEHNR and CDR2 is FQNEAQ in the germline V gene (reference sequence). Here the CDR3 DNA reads TGTGCCAGCAGCCAGGACAGGCTACCCTACGAGCAGTACTTC. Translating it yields CASSQDRLPYEQYF.

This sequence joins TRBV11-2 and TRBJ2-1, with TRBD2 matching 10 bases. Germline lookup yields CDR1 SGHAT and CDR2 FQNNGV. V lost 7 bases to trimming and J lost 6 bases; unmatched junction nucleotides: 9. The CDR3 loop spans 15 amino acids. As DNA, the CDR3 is TGTGCCAGCACCATAAATAGCGGGGGGCTCAATGAGCAGTTCTTC. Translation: CASTINSGGLNEQFF.

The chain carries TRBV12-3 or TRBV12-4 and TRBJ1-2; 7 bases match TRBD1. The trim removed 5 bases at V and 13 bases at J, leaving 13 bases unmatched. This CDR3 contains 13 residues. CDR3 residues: CASSRKGAGAGTF. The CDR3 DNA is TGTGCCAGCAGTCGTAAGGGGGCAGGTGCTGGCACCTTC.

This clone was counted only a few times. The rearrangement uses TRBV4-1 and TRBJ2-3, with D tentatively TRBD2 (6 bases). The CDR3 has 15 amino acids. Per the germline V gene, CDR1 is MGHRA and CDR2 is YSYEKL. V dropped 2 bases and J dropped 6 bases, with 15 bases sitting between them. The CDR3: CASSQRGLSRDTQYF. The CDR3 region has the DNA TGCGCCAGCAGCCAACGGGGACTCTCGAGGGATACGCAGTATTTT.

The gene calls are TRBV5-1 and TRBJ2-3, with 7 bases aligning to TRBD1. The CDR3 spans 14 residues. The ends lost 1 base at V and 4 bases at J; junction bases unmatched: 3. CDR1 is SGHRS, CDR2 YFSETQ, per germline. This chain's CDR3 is CASSLRTGSDTQYF. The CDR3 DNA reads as TGCGCCAGCAGCTTGAGGACAGGCTCAGATACGCAGTATTTT. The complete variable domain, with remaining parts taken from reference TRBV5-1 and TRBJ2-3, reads KAGVTQTPRYLIKTRGQQVTLSCSPISGHRSVSWYQQTPGQGLQFLFEYFSETQRNKGNFPGRFSGRQFSNSRSEMNVSTLELGDSALYLCASSLRTGSDTQYFGPGTRLTVL.

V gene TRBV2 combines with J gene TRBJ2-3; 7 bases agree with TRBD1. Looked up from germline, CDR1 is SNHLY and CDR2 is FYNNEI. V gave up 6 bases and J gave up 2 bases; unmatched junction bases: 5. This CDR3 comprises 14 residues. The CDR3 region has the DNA TGTGCCAGCAGCGGACAGGCGATCACAGATACGCAGTATTTT. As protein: CASSGQAITDTQYF. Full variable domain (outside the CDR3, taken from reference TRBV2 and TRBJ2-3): EPEVTQTPSHQVTQMGQEVILRCVPISNHLYFYWYRQILGQKVEFLVSFYNNEISEKSEIFDDQFSVERPDGSNFTLKIRSTKLEDSAMYFCASSGQAITDTQYFGPGTRLTVL.

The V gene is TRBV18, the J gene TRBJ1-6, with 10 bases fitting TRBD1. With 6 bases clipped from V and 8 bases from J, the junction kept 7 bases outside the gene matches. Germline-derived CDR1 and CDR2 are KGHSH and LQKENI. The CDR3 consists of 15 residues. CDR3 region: CASSSGTGVHSPLHF. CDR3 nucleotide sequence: TGTGCCAGCTCGTCCGGGACAGGGGTTCATTCACCCCTCCACTTT. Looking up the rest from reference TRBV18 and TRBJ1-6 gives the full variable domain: NAGVMQNPRHLVRRRGQEARLRCSPMKGHSHVYWYRQLPEEGLKFMVYLQKENIIDESGMPKERFSAEFPKEGPSILRIQQVVRGDSAAYFCASSSGTGVHSPLHFGNGTRLTVT.

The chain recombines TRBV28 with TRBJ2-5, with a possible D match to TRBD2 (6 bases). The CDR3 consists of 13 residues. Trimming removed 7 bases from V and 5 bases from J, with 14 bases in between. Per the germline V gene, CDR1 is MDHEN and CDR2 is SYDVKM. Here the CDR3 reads CASNGGAGETQYF. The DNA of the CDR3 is TGTGCCAGCAACGGAGGGGCGGGCGAGACCCAGTACTTC.

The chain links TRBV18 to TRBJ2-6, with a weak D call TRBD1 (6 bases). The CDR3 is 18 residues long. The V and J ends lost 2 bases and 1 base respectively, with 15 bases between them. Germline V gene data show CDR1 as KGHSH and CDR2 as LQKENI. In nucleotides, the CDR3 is TGTGCCAGCTCACCAATACAGGGAAGTGGATCTGGGGCCAACGTCCTGACTTTC. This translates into CASSPIQGSGSGANVLTF.

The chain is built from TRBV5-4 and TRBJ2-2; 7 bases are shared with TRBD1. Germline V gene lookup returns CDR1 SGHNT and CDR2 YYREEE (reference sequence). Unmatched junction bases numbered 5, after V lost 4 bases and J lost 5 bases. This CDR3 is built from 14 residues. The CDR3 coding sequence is TGTGCCAGCAGCCTACGACAGGGAACCGGGGAGCTGTTTTTT. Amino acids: CASSLRQGTGELFF.

CDR3 coding DNA: TGTGCCAGCTCACCCGGCCGGAGTGGGGACAGACTCTACGAGCAGTACTTC. It codes for CASSPGRSGDRLYEQYF. The chain uses TRBV18 and TRBJ2-7; 7 bases align to TRBD1. The CDR3 extends over 17 amino acids. Trimming cost V 3 bases and J 3 bases; bases outside gene matches: 14. CDR1 KGHSH and CDR2 LQKENI come from the germline V gene.

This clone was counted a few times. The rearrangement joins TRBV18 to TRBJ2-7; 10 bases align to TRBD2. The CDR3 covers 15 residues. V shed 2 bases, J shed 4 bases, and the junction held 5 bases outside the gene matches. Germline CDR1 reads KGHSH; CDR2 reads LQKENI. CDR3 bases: TGTGCCAGCTCACCAGGCCTAGCGGGAGCTTACGAGCAGTACTTC. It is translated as CASSPGLAGAYEQYF.

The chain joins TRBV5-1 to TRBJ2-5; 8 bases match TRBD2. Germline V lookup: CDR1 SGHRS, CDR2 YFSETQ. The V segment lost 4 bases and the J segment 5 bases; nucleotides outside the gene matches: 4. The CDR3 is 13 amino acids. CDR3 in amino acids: CASSGLAWETQYF. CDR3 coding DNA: TGCGCCAGCAGCGGACTAGCTTGGGAGACCCAGTACTTC. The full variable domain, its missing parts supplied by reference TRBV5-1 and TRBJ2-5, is KAGVTQTPRYLIKTRGQQVTLSCSPISGHRSVSWYQQTPGQGLQFLFEYFSETQRNKGNFPGRFSGRQFSNSRSEMNVSTLELGDSALYLCASSGLAWETQYFGPGTRLLVL.

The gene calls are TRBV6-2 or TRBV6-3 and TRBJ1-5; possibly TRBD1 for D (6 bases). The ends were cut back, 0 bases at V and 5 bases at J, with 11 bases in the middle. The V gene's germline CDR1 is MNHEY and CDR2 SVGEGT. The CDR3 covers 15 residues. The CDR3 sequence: CASSYSKTGDQPQHF. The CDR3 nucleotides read TGTGCCAGCAGTTACTCGAAGACAGGTGATCAGCCCCAGCATTTT.